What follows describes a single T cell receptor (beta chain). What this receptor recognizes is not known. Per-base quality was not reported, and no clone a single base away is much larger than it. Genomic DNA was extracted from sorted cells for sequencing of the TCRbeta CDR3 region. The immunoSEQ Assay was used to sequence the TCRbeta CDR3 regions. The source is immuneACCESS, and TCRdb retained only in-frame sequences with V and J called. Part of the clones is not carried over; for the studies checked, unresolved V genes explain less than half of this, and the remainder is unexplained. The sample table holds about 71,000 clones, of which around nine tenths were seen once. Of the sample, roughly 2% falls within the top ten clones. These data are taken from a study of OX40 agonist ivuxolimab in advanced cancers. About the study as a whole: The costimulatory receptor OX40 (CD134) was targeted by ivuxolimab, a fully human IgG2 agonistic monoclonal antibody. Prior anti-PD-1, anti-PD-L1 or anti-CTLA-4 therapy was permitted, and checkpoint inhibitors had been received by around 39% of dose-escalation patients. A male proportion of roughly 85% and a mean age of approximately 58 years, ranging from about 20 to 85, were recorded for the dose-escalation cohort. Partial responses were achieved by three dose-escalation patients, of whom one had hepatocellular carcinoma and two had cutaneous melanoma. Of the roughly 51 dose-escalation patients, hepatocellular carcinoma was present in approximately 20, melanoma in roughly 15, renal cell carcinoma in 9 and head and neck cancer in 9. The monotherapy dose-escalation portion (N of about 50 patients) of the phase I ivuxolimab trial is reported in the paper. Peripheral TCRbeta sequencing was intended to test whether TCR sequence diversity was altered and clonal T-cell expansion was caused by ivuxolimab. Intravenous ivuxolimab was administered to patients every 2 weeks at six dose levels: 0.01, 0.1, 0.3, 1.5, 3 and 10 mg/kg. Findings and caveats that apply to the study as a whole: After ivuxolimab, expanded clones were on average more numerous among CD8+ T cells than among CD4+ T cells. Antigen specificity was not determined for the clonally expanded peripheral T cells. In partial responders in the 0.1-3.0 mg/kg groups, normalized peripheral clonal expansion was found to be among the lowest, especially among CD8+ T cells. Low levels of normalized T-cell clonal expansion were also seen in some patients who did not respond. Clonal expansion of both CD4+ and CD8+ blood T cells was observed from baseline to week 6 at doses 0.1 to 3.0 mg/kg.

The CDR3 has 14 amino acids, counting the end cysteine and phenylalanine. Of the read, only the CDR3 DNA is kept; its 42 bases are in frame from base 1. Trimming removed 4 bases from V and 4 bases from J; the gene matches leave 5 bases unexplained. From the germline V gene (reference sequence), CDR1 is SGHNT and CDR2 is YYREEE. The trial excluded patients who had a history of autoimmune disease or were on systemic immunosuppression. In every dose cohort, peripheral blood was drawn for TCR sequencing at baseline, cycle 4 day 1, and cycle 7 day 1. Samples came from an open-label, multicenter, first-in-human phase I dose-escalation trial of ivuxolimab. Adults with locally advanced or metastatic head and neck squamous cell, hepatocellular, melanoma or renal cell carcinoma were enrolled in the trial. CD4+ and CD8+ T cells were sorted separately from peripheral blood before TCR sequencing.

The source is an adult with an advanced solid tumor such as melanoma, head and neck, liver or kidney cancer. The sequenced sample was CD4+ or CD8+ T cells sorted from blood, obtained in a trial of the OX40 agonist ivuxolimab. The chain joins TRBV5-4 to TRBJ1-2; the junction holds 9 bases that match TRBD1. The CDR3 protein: CASSLDRGGYGYTF. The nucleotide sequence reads TGTGCCAGCAGCCTGGACAGGGGAGGCTATGGCTACACCTTC.